Listed below are T cell receptor beta chains from one sample, sequenced in a study of T cell repertoires in cytomegalovirus infection. TCRdb reprocessed the reads via MiXCR and lists one record per CDR3 protein. The sample includes more than 350,000 distinct CDR3 sequences, approximately 32% of them seen just once. Sequenced sample: PBMCs. These receptors all stem from a human donor in good health (CMV status not recorded). Some clones in this sample may be carry-over from other donors' samples. Each CDR3 is given with its conserved first and last residue.

j_call	v_call	cdr3_aa
TRBJ1-3	TRBV12-3/TRBV12-4	CASSLRQLSSGNTIYF
TRBJ2-7	TRBV7-3	CASSRDGLAGTEQYF
TRBJ2-1	TRBV6-2/TRBV6-3	CASSYSTGEHFF
TRBJ2-2	TRBV7-9	CASREMATDGELFF
TRBJ1-6	TRBV4-1	CASNGRDGSPLHF
TRBJ2-1	TRBV5-3	CARSPGQGQIVEIYNEQFF
TRBJ1-4	TRBV7-9	CASSRNNGGRTNEKLFF
TRBJ1-4	TRBV19	CASKSATNEKLFF
TRBJ2-1	TRBV6-1	CASRSGTANEQFF
TRBJ1-2	TRBV4-1	CASSQAVDRAWYGYTF
TRBJ2-3	TRBV28	CASSRGTDSTDTQYF
TRBJ2-5	TRBV7-9	CASSLSGLEETAQYF
TRBJ2-7	TRBV6-2/TRBV6-3	CASSYRQGAYEQYF
TRBJ2-2	TRBV5-4	CASSPAERVPTGELFF
TRBJ1-1	TRBV6-6	CASSQITGGHTEAFF
TRBJ2-7	TRBV6-2/TRBV6-3	CASEGGGRAYEQYF
TRBJ1-1	TRBV6-1	CASRQLGQENTEAFF